Listed below are T cell receptor beta chains from one sample, sequenced in a study of blood T cell repertoires in COVID-19. Libraries were prepared by immunoSEQ multiplex PCR; TCRdb keeps only in-frame clonotypes and omits some of them. The data show almost 250,000 clones, about 89% seen once. Sequenced input: peripheral blood. These receptors all come from an older woman who had recovered from COVID-19. The conserved cysteine and the conserved F or W are not part of the CDR3 here. A D gene is named only where the DNA matches it firmly.

d_gene,j_gene,v_gene,CDR3aa
NA,TRBJ1-3,TRBV10-1,ASSESLREANTIY
NA,TRBJ1-2,TRBV19,ASVIGQTNYGYT
NA,TRBJ2-2,TRBV5-1,ASSLVGSGELF
NA,TRBJ1-6,TRBV28,ASSLNSPSALH
TRBD2,TRBJ2-2,TRBV29-1,SVATSVGTNTGELF
NA,TRBJ1-5,TRBV19,ASSILDQPQH
NA,TRBJ2-7,TRBV19,ASSLEWDLSYEQY
NA,TRBJ1-3,TRBV10-1,ASSKGDAGNTIY
NA,TRBJ1-1,TRBV7-3,ASSLGGQGWSTEAF
NA,TRBJ2-7,TRBV19,ASSLLGGEQY
NA,TRBJ1-2,TRBV27,ASSPDNPNYGYT
TRBD2,TRBJ2-2,TRBV10-3,ATLAGALLTGELF
NA,TRBJ2-2,TRBV4-2,ASSQEFQNTGELF
TRBD1,TRBJ2-7,TRBV11-1,ASSRRDRDHEQY
TRBD1,TRBJ2-3,TRBV19,ASSAGGRLPYSTDTQY
NA,TRBJ2-1,TRBV7-9,ASSPYNEQF
NA,TRBJ2-1,TRBV19,ASRRPANREQF
TRBD1,TRBJ1-6,TRBV7-9,ASSQGDRRGLALH
NA,TRBJ1-1,TRBV7-3,ASSFPGQNTEAF
NA,TRBJ1-1,TRBV12-3/TRBV12-4,ASSYTGWTEAF
NA,TRBJ2-2,TRBV6-5,ASKAGANTGELF
TRBD1,TRBJ2-3,TRBV7-3,ASSIQTGADTQY
TRBD2,TRBJ2-2,TRBV5-4,ASASKSSGAYTGELF
NA,TRBJ1-5,TRBV18,ASSPGDAGSNQPQH
TRBD1,TRBJ1-5,TRBV5-5,ASSPVVTGDYQPQH